The 21 T cell receptor beta chains given below trace back to one sample, sequenced in a study of blood T cells in healthy people across ages. The second PCR ran about 7 to 12 cycles with a sample-barcoded 5' primer and J-beta primers. TCRdb re-derived calls from the 5' RACE reads in MiXCR, one entry per CDR3 protein. The sample lists almost 800,000 distinct CDR3 sequences, roughly 64% seen once, with around 22% in the top ten. Sequenced sample: blood. The receptors shown here come from a man aged 25 to 40 in good health.

This chain links TRBV12-5 with TRBJ2-3; unclear D gene. Germline V gene lookup returns CDR1 LGHNT and CDR2 FRNRAP. Trimming stripped 6 bases from V and 3 bases from J, with 19 bases between. CDR3 length equals 16 residues. CDR3 DNA: TGTGCTAGTGGACCGGGCAAAGGGTCGATTACAGATACGCAGTATTTT. Translated, it gives CASGPGKGSITDTQYF. The full variable domain, in which reference TRBV12-5 and TRBJ2-3 provide the parts outside the CDR3, is DARVTQTPRHKVTEMGQEVTMRCQPILGHNTVFWYRQTMMQGLELLAYFRNRAPLDDSGMPKDRFSAEMPDATLATLKIQPSEPRDSAVYFCASGPGKGSITDTQYFGPGTRLTVL.

V is TRBV7-2 and J is TRBJ2-5; no clear D. V lost 3 bases and J lost 11, with 19 bases in between. The germline V gene has CDR1 SGHTA and CDR2 FQGNSA. The CDR3 covers 14 residues. The CDR3 protein is CASSFSATVIEQYF. Written as DNA, the CDR3 is TGTGCCAGCAGCTTCAGCGCTACGGTCATAGAGCAGTACTTC.

This chain connects TRBV20-1 to TRBJ2-5; TRBD2 might be the D (6 bases). The J call may be faulty, since TRBJ2-7 better matches the DNA end. Germline CDR1 is DFQATT and CDR2 is SNEGSKA (reference sequence). This CDR3 spans 17 amino acids. The CDR3: CSARGVFRFARTYEQYF. DNA of the CDR3: TGCAGTGCCCGCGGGGTGTTTCGGTTTGCTAGAACTTACGAGCAGTACTTC.

The J gene is TRBJ1-2, the V gene TRBV29-1; D is ambiguous. CDR1 SQVTM and CDR2 ANQGSEA come from the germline V gene. There are 14 residues in the CDR3. V was clipped by 2 bases and J by 0 bases, with 10 bases between them. This CDR3 is CSVESAETNYGYTF. CDR3 nucleotide sequence: TGCAGCGTTGAATCGGCCGAAACTAACTATGGCTACACCTTC.

J is TRBJ1-2 and V is TRBV29-1, with a possible D match to TRBD1 (6 bases). V was trimmed by 4 bases and J by 3 bases, leaving 12 bases between them. CDR3 size: 13 residues. Germline lookup yields CDR1 SQVTM and CDR2 ANQGSEA. The CDR3 loop reads CSVAQGIDYGYTF. The CDR3 nucleotides read TGCAGCGTTGCACAGGGAATCGACTATGGCTACACCTTC.

The chain joins TRBV7-2 to TRBJ2-5; 7 nucleotides agree with TRBD2. This CDR3 region has 14 residues. The germline V gene has CDR1 SGHTA and CDR2 FQGNSA. V dropped 5 bases and J dropped 2; count of bases not matched to a gene: 5. The CDR3: CASSILARQETQYF. The CDR3, as DNA: TGTGCCAGCAGCATACTAGCGAGGCAAGAGACCCAGTACTTC.

J is TRBJ2-1 and V is TRBV29-1; TRBD1 or TRBD2 may be the D gene (6 bases each). The CDR3 runs to 16 residues. Germline CDR1 and CDR2: SQVTM and ANQGSEA. Trimming left V 0 bases short and J 0 bases short, with 12 bases between. DNA of the CDR3: TGCAGCGTTGAAGATCCGGGGGCTAGCTCCTACAATGAGCAGTTCTTC. Translation gives CSVEDPGASSYNEQFF.

The chain joins TRBV2 to TRBJ1-1; D is unresolved. The germline CDR1 and CDR2 sequences are SNHLY and FYNNEI. The germline V and J ends were trimmed by 5 bases and 3 bases, with 10 bases remaining between them. The CDR3 runs to 13 residues. CDR3 DNA sequence: TGTGCCAGCAGTAATAGGGAGGACACTGAAGCTTTCTTT. Translation gives CASSNREDTEAFF.

Here the CDR3 DNA reads TGTGCCAGCAGTGGGGGGCAGCCCCAGCATTTT. As protein: CASSGGQPQHF. The chain links TRBV2 to TRBJ1-5; TRBD1 might be the D (5 bases). This CDR3 is 11 amino acids long. Germline V gene sequence: CDR1 SNHLY, CDR2 FYNNEI. The V end was cut by 4 bases, the J end by 7 bases, with 5 bases between.

This clonotype was counted a few times. The CDR3 bases are TGTGCCAGCAGTTTGACTGGAATGAACACCGGGGAGCTGTTTTTT. This codes for CASSLTGMNTGELFF. This chain uses TRBV12-3 or TRBV12-4 with TRBJ2-2, with D hard to call. This CDR3 is built from 15 residues. Trimming cost V 3 bases and J 1 base, with 9 bases left between them.

This clonotype has a handful of counts. This rearrangement joins TRBV18 to TRBJ1-2; D is undetermined. Germline assignment: CDR1 KGHSH and CDR2 LQKENI. Trimming left V 1 base short and J 2 bases short, with 14 bases between. This CDR3 contains 16 residues. Written as DNA, the CDR3 is TGTGCCAGCTCACCACAGGCATCCCGGGAAAACTATGGCTACACCTTC. It yields the protein CASSPQASRENYGYTF.

This clonotype has more than one count but fewer than ten. At one boundary the junction diverges from the germline segment, which might be a read error. V gene TRBV7-8 combines with J gene TRBJ2-7; 8 bases are shared with TRBD2. The CDR3 is 15 amino acids. CDR1 and CDR2 from the germline V gene are SGHVS and FQNEAQ. The CDR3 nucleotides read TGTGCTAGCACCGAGCGGGGGAACTCCTACAATGAGCAGTACTTC. This sequence encodes CASTERGNSYNEQYF.

The CDR3 protein is CSATPRGLAYTDTQYF. DNA of the CDR3: TGCAGTGCTACCCCCCGCGGGCTAGCATACACAGATACGCAGTATTTT. The rearrangement links TRBV20-1 to TRBJ2-3; D is possibly TRBD2 (5 bases). Germline V gives CDR1 DFQATT, CDR2 SNEGSKA (reference sequence). The length of the CDR3 is 16 residues. Trimming removed 4 bases at V and 2 bases at J, with 19 bases between.

The chain is built from TRBV10-3 and TRBJ2-3; no firm D call. V was clipped by 3 bases and J by 1 base, with 8 bases between them. This CDR3 has 14 residues. Looked up from germline, CDR1 is ENHRY and CDR2 is SYGVKD. This CDR3 is CAISEGSGTDTQYF. In DNA, the CDR3 is TGTGCCATCAGTGAAGGGTCTGGCACAGATACGCAGTATTTT.

This chain links TRBV29-1 with TRBJ1-4; no clear D gene. The CDR3 contains 13 residues. The ends were cut back, 4 bases at V and 8 bases at J, with 14 bases in the middle. The germline V gene encodes CDR1 SQVTM and CDR2 ANQGSEA. CDR3 DNA: TGCAGCGTTGCGGTCCTCGAAGGGGAAAAACTGTTTTTT. Protein: CSVAVLEGEKLFF.

This clonotype was detected many times. This chain connects TRBV12-3 or TRBV12-4 to TRBJ2-1; D could derive from TRBD1 or TRBD2 (5 bases each). Trimming stripped 2 bases from V and 10 bases from J, with 18 bases between. CDR3 length: 15 residues. CDR3 DNA sequence: TGTGCCAGCAGTTTATACCGACTTACCGGGGCAGAGCAGTTCTTC. It translates to CASSLYRLTGAEQFF.

V and J are TRBV6-2 or TRBV6-3 and TRBJ2-1, with D maybe TRBD1 (6 bases). The CDR3 runs to 14 residues. Germline CDR1 MNHEY, CDR2 SVGEGT. V lost 0 bases and J 6 bases, leaving 9 bases between the germline ends. In DNA form, the CDR3 reads TGTGCCAGCAGTTACTCGACAGGAGGCAATGAGCAGTTCTTC. Its protein is CASSYSTGGNEQFF.

The chain is built from TRBV20-1 and TRBJ1-5, with 7 bases matching TRBD1. Trimming at V came to 6 bases and at J to 5 bases, leaving 10 bases not matched to a gene. Germline-derived CDR1 and CDR2 are DFQATT and SNEGSKA (reference sequence). The CDR3 spans 14 residues. CDR3 DNA sequence: TGCAGTGCGAAGAACCGGGACAGTTATCAGCCCCAGCATTTT. Protein: CSAKNRDSYQPQHF.

The chain joins TRBV3-1 to TRBJ2-1, with TRBD2 matching 10 bases. Germline CDR1 LGHDT, CDR2 YNNKEL (reference sequence). The V gene end was trimmed by 0 bases and the J gene end by 9 bases; junction bases not matched to a gene: 14. The CDR3 covers 18 residues. The CDR3 protein is CASSQDPTSGNRPSEQFF. The CDR3 nucleotides read TGTGCCAGCAGCCAAGATCCTACTAGCGGGAATCGTCCCAGTGAGCAGTTCTTC.

Concerning this clonotype itself: This sequence may be a read error, since a much larger clone differs from it by one base. The rearrangement uses TRBV27 and TRBJ2-3; 8 bases match TRBD2. Trimming removed 4 bases from V and 4 bases from J; junction bases left unmatched: 7. Germline CDR1 and CDR2: MNHEY and SMNVEV (reference sequence). This CDR3 has 15 amino acids. As DNA, the CDR3 is TGTGCCAGCAGTTCCTATAGCGGGGTCGCAGATACGCAGTATTTT. Its translation: CASSSYSGVADTQYF.

V gene TRBV29-1 combines with J gene TRBJ2-5; possibly TRBD1 or TRBD2 for D (5 bases each). The V end was cut by 5 bases, the J end by 5 bases, with 18 bases between. CDR3 size: 14 residues. Germline V lookup: CDR1 SQVTM, CDR2 ANQGSEA. The CDR3 here is CSVRDGRGRETQYF. DNA of the CDR3: TGCAGCGTTCGGGACGGCCGAGGACGGGAGACCCAGTACTTC.